This T cell receptor (beta chain) was obtained from a study of T cells in Graves' hyperthyroidism and ophthalmopathy. Only a few counts were recorded for this clonotype. Germline CDR1 reads PRHDT; CDR2 reads FYEKMQ (reference sequence). V lost 1 base to trimming and J lost 3 bases, with 12 bases between them. CDR3 size: 16 residues. Authors of the study amplified TCR beta CDR3 regions from RNA transcripts. HTBI primers were the set used in a first-round RT-PCR of the TCR CDR3. TCRdb re-called the multiplex PCR reads through MiXCR, storing one row per CDR3 protein. The data hold about 590,000 distinct CDR3 sequences, with approximately 15% observed a single time.

The clonotype comes from a woman aged 30 to 39 with Graves' hyperthyroidism. The sample consisted of blood. The chain couples TRBV13 to TRBJ2-2; a possible D gene is TRBD1 (6 bases). The CDR3 nucleotides are TGTGCCAGCAGCTTAGCCCCACAGGGATACACCGGGGAGCTGTTTTTT. Protein: CASSLAPQGYTGELFF.